The T cell receptor (beta chain) under discussion was sequenced for a study of T-cell reconstitution after alpha-beta-depleted transplantation in children. Study observations and caveats: Alpha-beta T cells about two months after transplant reportedly derived from several hundred expanded graft clones. Where some patients showed high TCRbeta diversity at day 60, it came from recipient T cells and thymic progenitors that had survived. Most T-cell counts and diversity one year after the transplant came from T cells that were newly produced.

Per the germline V gene, CDR1 is DFQATT and CDR2 is SNEGSKA (reference sequence). Trimming at V came to 3 bases and at J to 8 bases, leaving 2 bases not matched to a gene. The CDR3 spans 13 residues. This clonotype has at least ten counts. The antigen remains unidentified. Preparation of the TCRbeta library involved a method that used unique molecular identifiers. Using its own MiXCR run on the PCR reads, TCRdb lists one record per CDR3 protein. The repertoire holds 350,000 to 500,000 distinct CDR3 sequences, with around 46% as singletons. The TCR comes from a girl aged 2 to 9 with aplastic anemia, due to receive a stem cell transplant. Sequences were derived from PBMCs, sampled before TCRalphabeta/CD19-depleted stem cell transplant. This chain links TRBV20-1 with TRBJ2-1; 12 bases agree with TRBD1. CDR3 nucleotide sequence: TGCAGTGCTAGCGGGACAGGGGGCTATGAGCAGTTCTTC. It translates to CSASGTGGYEQFF.